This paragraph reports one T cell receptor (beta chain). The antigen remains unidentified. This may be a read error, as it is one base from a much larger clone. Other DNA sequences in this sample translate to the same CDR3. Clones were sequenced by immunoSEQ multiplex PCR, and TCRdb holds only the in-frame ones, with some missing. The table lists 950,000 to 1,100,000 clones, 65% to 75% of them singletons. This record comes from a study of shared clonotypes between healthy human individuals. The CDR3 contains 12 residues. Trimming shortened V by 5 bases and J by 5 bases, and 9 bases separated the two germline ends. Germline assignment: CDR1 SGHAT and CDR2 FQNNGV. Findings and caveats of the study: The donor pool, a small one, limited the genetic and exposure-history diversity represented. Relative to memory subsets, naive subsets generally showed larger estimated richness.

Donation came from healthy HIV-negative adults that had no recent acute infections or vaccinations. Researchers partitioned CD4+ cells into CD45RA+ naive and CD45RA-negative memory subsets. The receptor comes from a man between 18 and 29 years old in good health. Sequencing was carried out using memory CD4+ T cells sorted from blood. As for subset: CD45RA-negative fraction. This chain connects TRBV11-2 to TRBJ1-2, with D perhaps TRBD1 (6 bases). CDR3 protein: CASSAQGYGYTF. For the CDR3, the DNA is TGTGCCAGCAGCGCACAGGGTTATGGCTACACCTTC.